This TCR beta chain was sequenced for a study of T cells in localized non-small cell lung cancer. General study findings and limits: A median of around 60 clones ranked among the top 100 in tumor appeared in adjacent lung. Since sequencing was restricted to only one region of the tumor, intratumor heterogeneity remains a possibility. T cell clonality was highest in uninvolved adjacent lung, above tumor. The study linked higher blood T cell density to longer overall survival.

V was cut by 6 bases and J by 7 bases, with 16 bases left in between. The germline V gene encodes CDR1 MNHEY and CDR2 SVGAGI. The CDR3 has 15 amino acids. Concerning this clone: Its antigen is unknown.

The table came from immunoSEQ multiplex PCR; TCRdb's copy has only in-frame clones and leaves some out. The sample carries more than 45,000 clones, 70% to 85% recorded once. Here the sequenced sample was peripheral blood, taken before any cancer treatment. The chain joins TRBV6-5 to TRBJ1-6, with D perhaps matching TRBD1 (6 bases). This receptor was obtained from a man aged 40 to 69 with stage I squamous cell lung carcinoma. CDR3 sequence: CASSEQGQGNSPLHF. The CDR3 DNA reads as TGTGCCAGCAGCGAACAGGGCCAAGGAAATTCACCCCTCCACTTT.